A single sample gave rise to the 26 T cell receptor beta chains below, sequenced in a study of blood T cell repertoires in COVID-19. Data came from immunoSEQ multiplex PCR; TCRdb stores just in-frame clones and leaves some out. The table has around 130,000 clones, roughly 80% seen once; the top ten hold about 18%. Sequencing used PBMCs or T cells enriched from blood (not recorded which). These receptors all stem from a man between 25 and 39 years old who had recovered from COVID-19.

The genes are TRBV2 and TRBJ1-2, with TRBD1 identical over 8 bases. The CDR3 contains 13 residues. Germline loops: CDR1 SNHLY, CDR2 FYNNEI. With 1 base clipped from V and 6 bases from J, the junction kept 1 base outside the gene matches. For the CDR3, the DNA is TGTGCCAGCAGTGAAGACAGGGGGGATGGCTACACCTTC. Residues: CASSEDRGDGYTF. Variable domain in full (rest from reference TRBV2 and TRBJ1-2): EPEVTQTPSHQVTQMGQEVILRCVPISNHLYFYWYRQILGQKVEFLVSFYNNEISEKSEIFDDQFSVERPDGSNFTLKIRSTKLEDSAMYFCASSEDRGDGYTFGSGTRLTVV.

The gene calls are TRBV27 and TRBJ2-7; TRBD1 might be the D (5 bases). The germline V and J ends were trimmed by 6 bases and 1 base, with 10 bases remaining between them. CDR3 size: 13 residues. CDR1 MNHEY and CDR2 SMNVEV come from the germline V gene (reference sequence). CDR3 protein: CASRLGASYEQYF. The CDR3 nucleotides read TGTGCCAGCAGACTTGGGGCATCCTACGAGCAGTACTTC.

This clone was picked up one time. J is TRBJ1-3 and V is TRBV13; D call uncertain. V was cut by 4 bases and J by 3 bases, with 4 bases left in between. The CDR3 length is 12 residues. Germline V lookup: CDR1 PRHDT, CDR2 FYEKMQ (reference sequence). CDR3 bases: TGTGCCAGCAGCTACAGTGGAAACACCATATATTTT. It specifies CASSYSGNTIYF.

The CDR3 is CASSHPESPDTQYF. The CDR3 bases are TGTGCCAGCAGCCACCCTGAGAGCCCAGATACGCAGTATTTT. This chain connects TRBV3-1 (or the pseudogene TRBV3-2) to TRBJ2-3; D call uncertain. Trimming took off 3 bases at V and 4 bases at J, with 11 bases between the two ends. This CDR3 is 14 amino acids long. Germline CDR1 reads LGHDT; CDR2 reads YNNKEL (reference sequence).

V and J are TRBV30 and TRBJ2-1; tentatively, D is TRBD2 (5 bases). Germline V lookup: CDR1 GTSNPN, CDR2 SVGIG (reference sequence). This CDR3 region has 14 residues. V lost 3 bases, J lost 4 bases, and 13 bases lay in between. The CDR3 protein is CAWRTGREYNEQFF. CDR3 DNA: TGTGCCTGGAGGACGGGGAGAGAATACAATGAGCAGTTCTTC.

This clone was seen just once. This chain links TRBV6-5 with TRBJ1-4; D may be TRBD1 (5 bases). The germline V and J ends were trimmed by 5 bases and 4 bases, with 11 bases remaining between them. Germline V lookup: CDR1 MNHEY, CDR2 SVGAGI. The CDR3 extends over 14 amino acids. This CDR3 reads CASSRRQYNEKLFF. CDR3 DNA: TGTGCCAGCAGTCGTCGACAGTATAATGAAAAACTGTTTTTT.

The chain carries TRBV19 and TRBJ2-2; D possibly corresponds to TRBD1 (6 bases). The CDR3 sequence is 14 residues long. Trimming took off 5 bases at V and 8 bases at J, with 15 bases between the two ends. Germline V lookup: CDR1 LNHDA, CDR2 SQIVND (reference sequence). This chain's CDR3 is CASSADRRRGELFF. The CDR3 nucleotides read TGTGCCAGTAGTGCCGACAGGAGGAGAGGGGAGCTGTTTTTT.

V usage is TRBV9 and J usage is TRBJ2-3; a weak D match, TRBD2 (5 bases). V lost 4 bases and J 3 bases, leaving 12 bases between the germline ends. The V gene's germline CDR1 is SGDLS and CDR2 YYNGEE. The CDR3 runs to 14 residues. DNA of the CDR3: TGTGCCAGCAGCCCGATACCGGGGACAGATACGCAGTATTTT. The encoded protein is CASSPIPGTDTQYF.

The chain recombines TRBV7-3 with TRBJ1-1, with D maybe TRBD1 (5 bases). Looked up from germline, CDR1 is SGHTA and CDR2 is FQGTGA. CDR3 length equals 14 residues. V shed 4 bases and J shed 3 bases, with 12 bases lying between them. CDR3 bases: TGTGCCAGCAGCTCCAGGGCGGGGGACACTGAAGCTTTCTTT. Protein sequence: CASSSRAGDTEAFF.

This chain connects TRBV6-5 to TRBJ1-1; D unresolved. The CDR3 totals 14 residues. Germline V gene sequence: CDR1 MNHEY, CDR2 SVGAGI. Trimming pared 2 bases from V and 0 bases from J, leaving 7 bases between. The DNA of the CDR3 is TGTGCCAGCAGTTACGCCAGGATGAACACTGAAGCTTTCTTT. Protein: CASSYARMNTEAFF.

The chain links TRBV6-5 to TRBJ2-7, with TRBD1 identical over 10 bases. This CDR3 spans 13 amino acids. V lost 9 bases, J lost 5 bases, and 7 bases stayed unmatched. From germline, CDR1 is MNHEY and CDR2 SVGAGI. CDR3 sequence (DNA): TGTGCCAGTGAGGGGGACAGGGGAAACGAGCAGTACTTC. It codes for CASEGDRGNEQYF.

This clone came up a few times. This rearrangement joins TRBV6-5 to TRBJ2-1, with TRBD2 matching over 8 bases. Germline CDR1 and CDR2: MNHEY and SVGAGI. The CDR3 is 16 residues long. The V gene end was trimmed by 0 bases and the J gene end by 7 bases; junction bases not matched to a gene: 8. CDR3 sequence (DNA): TGTGCCAGCAGTTACTCAGTCGGGAGGGCCGGGAATGAGCAGTTCTTC. As protein: CASSYSVGRAGNEQFF.

The rearrangement links TRBV18 to TRBJ1-6; 11 nucleotides match TRBD1. Trimming cost V 6 bases and J 9 bases; bases outside gene matches: 4. CDR1 is KGHSH and CDR2 is LQKENI in the germline V gene. The CDR3 contains 14 residues. The CDR3 DNA reads TGTGCCAGCTCTCCCGGGACAGGGGGTTCACCCCTCCACTTT. Its translation: CASSPGTGGSPLHF.

V and J are TRBV15 and TRBJ2-7; D is ambiguous. V was cut by 4 bases and J by 2 bases, with 12 bases left in between. The CDR3 is 14 amino acids. CDR1 and CDR2 (germline): LNHNV, YYDKDF (reference sequence). The DNA of the CDR3 is TGTGCCACCAGCACCCCGGTCCCTCCCTACGAGCAGTACTTC. Amino acids: CATSTPVPPYEQYF.

The chain joins TRBV5-4 to TRBJ2-6; D not resolved. This CDR3 comprises 15 residues. The V and J ends lost 4 bases and 2 bases respectively, with 10 bases between them. In germline, CDR1 is SGHNT, CDR2 YYREEE (reference sequence). CDR3 protein: CASSPDITGANVLTF. The CDR3 nucleotides are TGTGCCAGCAGCCCAGACATCACTGGGGCCAACGTCCTGACTTTC.

This clone was found a few times. This chain connects TRBV7-9 to TRBJ2-7; D is possibly TRBD2 (6 bases). In germline, CDR1 is SEHNR, CDR2 FQNEAQ (reference sequence). The CDR3 runs 15 residues. V lost 1 base to trimming and J lost 7 bases, with 17 bases between them. CDR3 DNA: TGTGCCAGCAGCTTAGTCGGAGGGGAGCTCGAGGAGCAGTACGTC. Encoded protein: CASSLVGGELEEQYV.

This chain uses TRBV7-6 with TRBJ1-1; D is possibly TRBD1 (5 bases). Germline values: CDR1 SGHVS, CDR2 FNYEAQ. The ends were cut back, 3 bases at V and 3 bases at J, with 14 bases in the middle. The CDR3 is made up of 15 amino acids. For the CDR3, the DNA is TGTGCCAGCAGCTTTGGGGGGGATAGGGACACTGAAGCTTTCTTT. Residues: CASSFGGDRDTEAFF.

The genes are TRBV5-1 and TRBJ1-4; the D is unclear. V was cut by 0 bases and J by 8 bases, with 8 bases left in between. The germline CDR1 and CDR2 sequences are SGHRS and YFSETQ. The CDR3 covers 13 residues. CDR3 sequence: CASSLGLGEKLFF. CDR3 in DNA: TGCGCCAGCAGCTTGGGACTCGGGGAAAAACTGTTTTTT.

This rearrangement joins TRBV5-1 to TRBJ1-3; 7 bases line up with TRBD1. CDR1 SGHRS and CDR2 YFSETQ come from the germline V gene. The ends lost 4 bases at V and 4 bases at J; junction bases unmatched: 5. This CDR3 comprises 14 residues. DNA of the CDR3: TGCGCCAGCAGCCGACAGGGTTCCGGAAACACCATATATTTT. This codes for CASSRQGSGNTIYF.

This clone was seen a handful of times. This chain connects TRBV7-9 to TRBJ1-2, with 9 bases matching TRBD1. This CDR3 spans 17 amino acids. V trimming: 4 bases; J trimming: 4 bases; junction bases outside the gene matches: 13. Germline assignment: CDR1 SEHNR and CDR2 FQNEAQ (reference sequence). CDR3 in amino acids: CASSSLIGETGGYGYTF. The CDR3 DNA is TGTGCCAGCAGCTCACTAATTGGGGAGACAGGGGGCTATGGCTACACCTTC.

CDR3 nucleotide sequence: TGTGCCATCAGTCAGGGGGAAAGCTATGGCTACACCTTC. Residues: CAISQGESYGYTF. The V and J genes are TRBV10-3 and TRBJ1-2; 7 bases are a match to TRBD1. The CDR3 spans 13 residues. V was pared by 5 bases and J by 4 bases, with 4 bases of the junction left unmatched. The V gene's germline CDR1 is ENHRY and CDR2 SYGVKD.

This clone was seen a single time. CDR3 in amino acids: CATSREQGILNTEAFF. The CDR3 nucleotides read TGTGCCACCAGCAGGGAACAGGGGATATTGAACACTGAAGCTTTCTTT. V and J are TRBV15 and TRBJ1-1; 7 bases are shared with TRBD1. Germline CDR1 LNHNV, CDR2 YYDKDF (reference sequence). J gave up 0 bases and V 3 bases, and 7 bases lay outside the gene matches. This CDR3 region has 16 residues.

The V call is TRBV7-9, the J call TRBJ1-3; D uncertain. The length of the CDR3 is 14 residues. In germline, CDR1 is SEHNR, CDR2 FQNEAQ (reference sequence). V dropped 5 bases and J dropped 1 base, with 9 bases sitting between them. The CDR3 loop is CASSQEASGNTIYF. The CDR3 DNA sequence: TGTGCCAGCAGCCAAGAAGCGTCTGGAAACACCATATATTTT.

The chain joins TRBV3-1 (or the pseudogene TRBV3-2) to TRBJ1-5; 10 positions agree with TRBD1. The CDR3 length is 16 residues. After removal of 1 base from V and 3 bases from J, the junction contained 3 bases not matched to a gene. The V gene's germline CDR1 is LGHDT and CDR2 YNNKEL (reference sequence). DNA of the CDR3: TGTGCCAGCAGCCAAGGGACAGGGGGTAACAATCAGCCCCAGCATTTT. This translates into CASSQGTGGNNQPQHF.

On this clone itself: One junction end disagrees with the germline gene, perhaps due to a read error. The chain combines TRBV29-1 with TRBJ2-1, with 7 bases lining up with TRBD1. Germline V lookup: CDR1 SQVTM, CDR2 ANQGSEA. The CDR3 is made up of 12 amino acids. CDR3 DNA: TGCAGCGCTGAATCGACAGGGAATGAGCAGTTCTTC. Translated, it gives CSAESTGNEQFF.

The chain recombines TRBV9 with TRBJ2-7; D might be TRBD2 (6 bases). Trimming left V 1 base short and J 4 bases short, with 21 bases between. The CDR3 loop spans 17 amino acids. The germline V gene encodes CDR1 SGDLS and CDR2 YYNGEE. The CDR3: CASSVYSGPPLTYEQYF. CDR3 nucleotide sequence: TGTGCCAGCAGCGTATATAGCGGTCCCCCACTGACTTACGAGCAGTACTTC.